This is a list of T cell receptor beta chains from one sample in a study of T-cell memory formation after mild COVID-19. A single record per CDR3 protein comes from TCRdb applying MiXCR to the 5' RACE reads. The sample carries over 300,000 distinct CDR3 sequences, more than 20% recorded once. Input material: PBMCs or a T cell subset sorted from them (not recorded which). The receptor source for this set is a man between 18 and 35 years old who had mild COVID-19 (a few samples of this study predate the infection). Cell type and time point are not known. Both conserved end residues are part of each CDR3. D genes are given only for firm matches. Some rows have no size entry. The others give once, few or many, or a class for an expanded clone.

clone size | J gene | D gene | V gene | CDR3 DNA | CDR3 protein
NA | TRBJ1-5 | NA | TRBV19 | TGTGCCAGCAGTTGGCAAGTTAATAGCAATCAGCCCCAGCATTTT | CASSWQVNSNQPQHF
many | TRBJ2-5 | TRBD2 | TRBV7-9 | TGTGCCAGCATCCTAGCGGGGGGCTTCCAAGAGACCCAGTACTTC | CASILAGGFQETQYF
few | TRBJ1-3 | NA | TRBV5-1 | TGCGCCAGCAGCCCGGACGTCCACTCTGGAAACACCATATATTTT | CASSPDVHSGNTIYF
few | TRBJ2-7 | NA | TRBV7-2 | TGTGCCAGCAGCTTATCGGCCCAGTACGAGCAGTACTTC | CASSLSAQYEQYF
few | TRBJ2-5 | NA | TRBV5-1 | TGCGCCAGCAGCTACGGACGGAGGCAAGAGACCCAGTACTTC | CASSYGRRQETQYF
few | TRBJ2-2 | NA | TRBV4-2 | TGTGCCAGCAGCCAAGACAGGGGGGTCACCGGGGAGCTGTTTTTT | CASSQDRGVTGELFF
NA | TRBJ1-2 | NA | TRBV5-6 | TGTGCCAGCAGCCCGACAAGAGGGTATAGCTACACCTTC | CASSPTRGYSYTF
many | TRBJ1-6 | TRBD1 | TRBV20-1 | TGCAGTGCGAAGCCGGGACAGGACACACCCCTCCACTTT | CSAKPGQDTPLHF
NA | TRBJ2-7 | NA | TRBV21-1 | TGTGCCAGCAGCCCCGGCACAGGGGGCGACTCCTACGAGCAGTACTTC | CASSPGTGGDSYEQYF
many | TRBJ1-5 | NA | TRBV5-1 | TGCGCCAGCAGCTTCGATAGCAATCAGCCCCAGCATTTT | CASSFDSNQPQHF
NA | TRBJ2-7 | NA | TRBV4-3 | TGCGCCAGCAGCCCCGTGGGGACGACTCCCTACGAGCAGTACTTC | CASSPVGTTPYEQYF
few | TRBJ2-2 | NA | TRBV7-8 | TGTGCCAGCAGCCTCCCCCGGGGTAGCCCTAACACCGGGGAGCTGTTTTTT | CASSLPRGSPNTGELFF
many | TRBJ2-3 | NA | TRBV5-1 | TGTGCCAGCAGCTTAGTACCCACAGATACGCAGTATTTT | CASSLVPTDTQYF
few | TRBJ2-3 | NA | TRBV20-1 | TGCAGTGCTAGGAAGGTAGATACGCAGTATTTT | CSARKVDTQYF